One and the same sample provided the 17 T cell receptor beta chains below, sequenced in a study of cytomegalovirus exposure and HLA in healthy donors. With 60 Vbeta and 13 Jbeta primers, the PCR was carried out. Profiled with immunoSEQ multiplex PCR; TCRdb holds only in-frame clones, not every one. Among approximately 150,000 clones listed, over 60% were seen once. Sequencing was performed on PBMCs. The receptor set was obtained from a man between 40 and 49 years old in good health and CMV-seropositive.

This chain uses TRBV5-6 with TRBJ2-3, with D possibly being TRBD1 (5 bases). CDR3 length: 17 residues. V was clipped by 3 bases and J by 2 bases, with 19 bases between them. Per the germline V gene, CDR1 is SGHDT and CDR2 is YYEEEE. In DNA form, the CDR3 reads TGTGCCAGCAGCTCAACAGGAGAATCATGGGACACAGATACGCAGTATTTT. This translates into CASSSTGESWDTDTQYF.

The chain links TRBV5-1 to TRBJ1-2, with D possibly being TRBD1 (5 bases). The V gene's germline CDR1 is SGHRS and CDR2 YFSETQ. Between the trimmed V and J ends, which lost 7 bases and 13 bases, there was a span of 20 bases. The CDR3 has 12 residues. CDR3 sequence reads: CASLSLGGVSTF. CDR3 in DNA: TGCGCCAGCTTATCTCTGGGGGGAGTATCCACCTTC. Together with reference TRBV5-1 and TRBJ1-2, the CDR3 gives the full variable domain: KAGVTQTPRYLIKTRGQQVTLSCSPISGHRSVSWYQQTPGQGLQFLFEYFSETQRNKGNFPGRFSGRQFSNSRSEMNVSTLELGDSALYLCASLSLGGVSTFGSGTRLTVV.

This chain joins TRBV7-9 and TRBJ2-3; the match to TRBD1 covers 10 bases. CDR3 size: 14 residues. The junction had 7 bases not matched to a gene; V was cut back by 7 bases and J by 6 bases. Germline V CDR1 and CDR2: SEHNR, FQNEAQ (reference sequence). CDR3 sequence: CASKTTGGVDTQYF. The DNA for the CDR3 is TGTGCCAGCAAAACGACAGGGGGCGTTGATACGCAGTATTTT.

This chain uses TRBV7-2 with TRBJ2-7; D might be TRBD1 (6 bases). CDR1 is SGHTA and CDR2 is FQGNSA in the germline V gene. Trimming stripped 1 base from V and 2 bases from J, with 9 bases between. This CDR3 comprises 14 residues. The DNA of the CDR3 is TGTGCCAGCAGCTTAGTCAGGGGTACCTACGAGCAGTACTTC. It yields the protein CASSLVRGTYEQYF.

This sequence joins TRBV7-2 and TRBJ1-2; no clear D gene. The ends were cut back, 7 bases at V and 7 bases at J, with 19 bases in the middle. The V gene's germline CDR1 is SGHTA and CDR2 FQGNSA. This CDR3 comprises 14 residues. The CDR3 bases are TGTGCCAGCAACCCGTCGGGTCTGAAGTTTGGCTACACCTTC. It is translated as CASNPSGLKFGYTF.

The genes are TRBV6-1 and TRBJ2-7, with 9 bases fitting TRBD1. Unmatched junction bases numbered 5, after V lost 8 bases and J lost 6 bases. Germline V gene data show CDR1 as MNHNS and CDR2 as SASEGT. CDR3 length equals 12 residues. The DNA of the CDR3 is TGTGCCAGCTCGGAGACAGGGGGCGAGCAGTACTTC. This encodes CASSETGGEQYF.

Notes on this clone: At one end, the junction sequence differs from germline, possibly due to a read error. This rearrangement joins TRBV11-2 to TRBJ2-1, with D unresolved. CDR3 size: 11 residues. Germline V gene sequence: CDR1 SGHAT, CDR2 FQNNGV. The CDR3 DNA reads TGTGCCAGCAGCTTTTACACTGAGCAGTTCTTC. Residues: CASSFYTEQFF.

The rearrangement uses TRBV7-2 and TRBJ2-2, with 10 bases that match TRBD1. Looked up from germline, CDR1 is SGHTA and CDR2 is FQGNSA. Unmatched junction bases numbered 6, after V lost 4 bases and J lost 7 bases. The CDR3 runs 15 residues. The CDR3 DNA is TGTGCCAGCAGCTCCGGACAGGGGGAAGGCGGGGAGCTGTTTTTT. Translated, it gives CASSSGQGEGGELFF.

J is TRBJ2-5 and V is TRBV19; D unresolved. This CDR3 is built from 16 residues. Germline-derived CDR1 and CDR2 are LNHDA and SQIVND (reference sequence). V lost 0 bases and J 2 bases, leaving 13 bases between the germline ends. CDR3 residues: CASSIDAGQIQETQYF. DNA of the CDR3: TGTGCCAGTAGTATAGATGCTGGGCAGATTCAAGAGACCCAGTACTTC.

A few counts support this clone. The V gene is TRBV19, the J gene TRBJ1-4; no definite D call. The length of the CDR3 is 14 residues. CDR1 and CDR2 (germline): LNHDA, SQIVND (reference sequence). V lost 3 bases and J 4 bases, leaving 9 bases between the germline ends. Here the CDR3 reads CASSILGLNEKLFF. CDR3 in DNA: TGTGCCAGTAGTATTCTGGGCCTTAATGAAAAACTGTTTTTT.

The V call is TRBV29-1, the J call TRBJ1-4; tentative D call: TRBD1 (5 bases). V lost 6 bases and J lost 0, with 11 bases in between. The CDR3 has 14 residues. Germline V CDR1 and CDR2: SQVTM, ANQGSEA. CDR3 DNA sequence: TGCAGCGTGGCTAAGACAGCAACTAATGAAAAACTGTTTTTT. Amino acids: CSVAKTATNEKLFF.

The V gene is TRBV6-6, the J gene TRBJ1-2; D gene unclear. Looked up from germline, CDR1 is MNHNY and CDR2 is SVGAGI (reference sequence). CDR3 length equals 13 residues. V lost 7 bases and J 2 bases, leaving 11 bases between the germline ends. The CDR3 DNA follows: TGTGCCAGCAACTTCGACAAGAACTATGGCTACACCTTC. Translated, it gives CASNFDKNYGYTF.

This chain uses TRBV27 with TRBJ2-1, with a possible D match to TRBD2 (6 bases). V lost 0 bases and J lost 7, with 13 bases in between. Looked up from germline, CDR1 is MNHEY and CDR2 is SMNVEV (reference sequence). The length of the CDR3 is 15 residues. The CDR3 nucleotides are TGTGCCAGCAGTTTATCCCCGGGGGTAGGGAATGAGCAGTTCTTC. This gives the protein CASSLSPGVGNEQFF.

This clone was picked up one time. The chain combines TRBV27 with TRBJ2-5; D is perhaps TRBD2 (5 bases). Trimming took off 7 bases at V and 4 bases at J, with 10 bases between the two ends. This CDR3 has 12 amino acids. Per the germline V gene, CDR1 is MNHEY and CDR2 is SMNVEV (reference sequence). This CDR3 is CASKSEGETQYF. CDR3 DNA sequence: TGTGCCAGCAAATCTGAGGGAGAGACCCAGTACTTC.

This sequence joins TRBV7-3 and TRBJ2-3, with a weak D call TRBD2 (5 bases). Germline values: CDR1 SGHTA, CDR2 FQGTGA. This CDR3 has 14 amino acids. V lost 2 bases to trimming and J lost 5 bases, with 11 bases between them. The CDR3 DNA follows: TGTGCCAGCAGCTTAGAGGGCCCGAGAGATACGCAGTATTTT. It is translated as CASSLEGPRDTQYF.

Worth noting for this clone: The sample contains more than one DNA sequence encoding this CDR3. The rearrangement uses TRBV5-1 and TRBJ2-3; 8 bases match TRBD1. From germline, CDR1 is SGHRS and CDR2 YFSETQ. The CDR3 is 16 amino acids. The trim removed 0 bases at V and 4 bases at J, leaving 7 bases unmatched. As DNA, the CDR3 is TGCGCCAGCAGCTTGGCCGGACAGGGTGGCGCAGATACGCAGTATTTT. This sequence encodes CASSLAGQGGADTQYF.

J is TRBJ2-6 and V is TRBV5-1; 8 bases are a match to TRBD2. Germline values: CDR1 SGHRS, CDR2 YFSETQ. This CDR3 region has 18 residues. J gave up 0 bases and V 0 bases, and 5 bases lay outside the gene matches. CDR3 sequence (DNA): TGCGCCAGCAGCTTGGGGCTAGCGGGCCTCTCTGGGGCCAACGTCCTGACTTTC. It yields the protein CASSLGLAGLSGANVLTF.